This TCR beta chain is from a study of monozygotic twins with inflammatory bowel disease (dated by TCRdb to the late 2010s). With regard to the full study: A total of 28 monozygotic twin pairs were included in the full study, comprising nine German pairs (four IBD-concordant, five IBD-discordant) and 19 IBD-discordant Danish pairs. The search for disease-associated traits relied mainly on comparing, within discordant pairs, IBD patients with their genetically identical healthy co-twins. Each individual had, on average, about 151 000 unique TCRalpha sequences and 181 000 unique TCRbeta sequences available for analysis. Study-wide conclusions, independent of this receptor: Distinction between different T cell subtypes could not be achieved in the analysis. The results gave no support for a single strong signal or clonotype linked to IBD. Concordant and discordant twins showed no difference in repertoire similarity, possibly because of limited statistical power. Because patients received different immunosuppressive treatments, the repertoires may have picked up extra background noise and variability between individuals. IBD patients shared fewer clonotypes with other individuals than healthy twins did, most markedly in patients showing signs of disease activity. IBD patients had lower TCRbeta repertoire diversity, measured by the inverse Simpson index, than their healthy co-twins.

CDR1 LNHDA and CDR2 SQIVND were looked up in the germline V gene (reference sequence). The cysteine opens and the phenylalanine closes a CDR3 of 16 amino acids. The DNA is not on file. The library relied on 5' RACE. For each TCR library, 3,000 to 4,000 ng of total RNA was used. For each sample, cDNA synthesis with SMARTScribe reverse transcriptase was split into eight separate reactions. During cDNA synthesis, unique molecular identifiers containing a 6-nucleotide sample barcode were introduced by template switching. TCRalpha and TCRbeta cDNA was amplified in two nested PCRs of about 17 and 10 cycles, and bead purification was carried out after each PCR. Before amplification, the cDNA was treated with uracil DNA-glycosylase and purified using the QIAquick PCR purification kit. The second PCR was the step at which Illumina TruSeq-compatible adapters and sample-specific barcodes were added. Library quality and concentration were checked on TapeStation and Qubit, and libraries were pooled at roughly 5.1 ng each. Sequencing of the pooled libraries was done on an Illumina HiSeq2500 single-index Rapid Run using custom sequencing primers and 2 x 100 bp reads. Per the original workflow: MiGEC version 1.2.6 was used for UMI-based consensus assembly to correct PCR and sequencing errors. MiXCR version 2.1.1 was used for V(D)J alignment, clonotype assembly and CDR3 extraction. Gene usage, clonotype sharing and MAIT/NKT TCR abundance were normalised by analysing the top 1000, 10 000 and 20 000 clonotypes per sample. After downsampling to 27 000 UMIs, diversity was calculated as the inverse Simpson index using the vegan R package. Paired Mann-Whitney U tests were applied to discordant twin pairs, and Benjamini-Hochberg correction was used for multiple testing. Through TCRdb reprocessing, the reads give one entry per CDR3 protein sequence; DNA is omitted. For this entry, the V and J calls and clone size follow TCRdb and not the study's own pipeline. The sample table includes some 300,000 distinct CDR3 sequences. Over 5% of the sample is taken by the ten largest.

From each donor, a roughly 2.5 ml peripheral blood sample was collected into PAXgene tubes and stored at -80 degrees C. Without any T cell sorting, total RNA was extracted from whole blood using the PAXgene blood miRNA kit on an automated QIAcube. Peripheral blood from monozygotic twin pairs, either concordant or discordant for inflammatory bowel disease, underwent deep TCRalpha and TCRbeta repertoire profiling that used unique molecular barcoding. For every twin pair, smoking habits were documented, and each individual was categorised as a current, former or never smoker. About this clonotype itself: Its antigen has not been determined.

The receptor was derived from a human donor with ulcerative colitis or Crohn's disease, or a healthy co-twin of an affected twin (not recorded which). Sequenced material: blood. Rearrangement joined TRBV19 to TRBJ1-5; TCRdb's assignment of TRBD1 cannot be checked, as there is no DNA. The CDR3 sequence is CASSLTGEVSNQPQHF.